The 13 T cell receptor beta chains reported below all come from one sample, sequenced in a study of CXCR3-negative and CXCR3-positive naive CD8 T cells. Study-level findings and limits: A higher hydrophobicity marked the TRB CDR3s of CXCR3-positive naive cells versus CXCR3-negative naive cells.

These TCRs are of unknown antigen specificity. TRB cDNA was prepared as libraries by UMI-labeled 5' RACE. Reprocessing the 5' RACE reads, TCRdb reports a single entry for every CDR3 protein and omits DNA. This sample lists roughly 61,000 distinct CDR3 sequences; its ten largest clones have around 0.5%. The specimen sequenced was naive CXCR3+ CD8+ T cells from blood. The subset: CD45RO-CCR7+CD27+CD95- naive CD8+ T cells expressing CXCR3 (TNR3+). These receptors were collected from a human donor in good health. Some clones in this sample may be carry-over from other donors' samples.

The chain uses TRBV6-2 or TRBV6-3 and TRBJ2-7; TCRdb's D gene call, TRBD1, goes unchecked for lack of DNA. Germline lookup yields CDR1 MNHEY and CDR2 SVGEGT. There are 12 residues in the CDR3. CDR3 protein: CASSPPAYEQYF.

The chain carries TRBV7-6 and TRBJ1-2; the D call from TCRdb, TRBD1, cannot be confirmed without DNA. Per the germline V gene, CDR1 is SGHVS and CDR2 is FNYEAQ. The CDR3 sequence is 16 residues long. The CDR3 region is CASSLDPDRGNTFYTF.

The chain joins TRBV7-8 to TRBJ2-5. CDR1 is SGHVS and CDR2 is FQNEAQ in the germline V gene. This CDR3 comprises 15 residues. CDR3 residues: CASSSAPGFMETQYF.

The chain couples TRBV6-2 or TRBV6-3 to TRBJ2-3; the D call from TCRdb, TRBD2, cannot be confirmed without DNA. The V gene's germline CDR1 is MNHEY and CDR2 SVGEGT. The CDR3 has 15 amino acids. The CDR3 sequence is CASSRLEENTDTQYF.

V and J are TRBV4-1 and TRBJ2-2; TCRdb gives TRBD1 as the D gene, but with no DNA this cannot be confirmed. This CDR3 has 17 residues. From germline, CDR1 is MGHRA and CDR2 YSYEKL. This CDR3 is CASSQDPSQGDTGELFF.

The CDR3 sequence is CASSSENLPAGGLPSYEQYF. The chain links TRBV6-6 to TRBJ2-7; TCRdb picks TRBD2, but there is no DNA to check that call. The CDR3 runs 20 residues. Germline V lookup: CDR1 MNHNY, CDR2 SVGAGI (reference sequence).

CDR3 residues: CASSLAGGPGTDTQYF. The chain joins TRBV12-3 or TRBV12-4 to TRBJ2-3; TCRdb returns TRBD1, unconfirmable since there is no DNA. The CDR3 has 16 amino acids.

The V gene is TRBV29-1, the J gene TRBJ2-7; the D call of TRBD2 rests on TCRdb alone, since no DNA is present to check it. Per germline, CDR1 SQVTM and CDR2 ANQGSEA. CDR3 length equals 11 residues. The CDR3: CSAGGGDEQYF.

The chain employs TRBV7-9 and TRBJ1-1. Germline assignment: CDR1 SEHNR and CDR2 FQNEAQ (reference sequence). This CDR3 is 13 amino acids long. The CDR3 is CASSLGGITEAFF.

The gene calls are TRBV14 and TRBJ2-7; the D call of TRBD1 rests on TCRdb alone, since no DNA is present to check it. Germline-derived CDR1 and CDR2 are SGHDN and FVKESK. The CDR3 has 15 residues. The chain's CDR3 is CASSPTSDRFYEQYF.

The CDR3 region is CASSPGGTGELFF. The rearrangement links TRBV2 to TRBJ2-2; TCRdb selects TRBD1, and the lack of DNA leaves this call unchecked. The germline gives CDR1 SNHLY, CDR2 FYNNEI. The length of the CDR3 is 13 residues.

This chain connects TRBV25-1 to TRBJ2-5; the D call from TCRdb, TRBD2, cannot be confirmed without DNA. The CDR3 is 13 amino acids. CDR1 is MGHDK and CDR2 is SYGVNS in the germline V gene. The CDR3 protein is CASSEGSQGTQYF.

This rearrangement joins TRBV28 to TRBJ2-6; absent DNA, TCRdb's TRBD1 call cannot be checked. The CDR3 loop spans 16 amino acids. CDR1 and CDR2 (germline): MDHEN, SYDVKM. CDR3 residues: CASSPGQPSGANVLTF.